This T cell receptor beta chain was profiled in a study of early T cells in non-severe SARS-CoV-2 infection. Findings and caveats of the study: VDJdb matching, biased toward anti-spike CD8 responses, missed private and CD4 specificities.

Individual cDNA molecules were tagged with unique molecular identifiers. TCRdb independently ran MiXCR on the 5' RACE reads; one entry per CDR3 protein. The sample contains 65,000 to 90,000 distinct CDR3 sequences, around 12% of which appear only once. This clonotype was seen at least ten times. Its antigen is not known. The CDR3 runs 15 residues. Germline V gene lookup returns CDR1 KGHSH and CDR2 LQKENI. The ends were cut back, 5 bases at V and 0 bases at J, with 13 bases in the middle. The clonotype originates from an adult who was a healthcare worker with PCR-confirmed SARS-CoV-2 infection or an uninfected control (not recorded which). Sequenced: whole blood. The chain employs TRBV18 and TRBJ1-2, with TRBD1 as a possible D gene (6 bases). The CDR3: CASSAQDSTNYGYTF. DNA for the CDR3: TGTGCCAGCTCAGCTCAGGACAGCACTAACTATGGCTACACCTTC.